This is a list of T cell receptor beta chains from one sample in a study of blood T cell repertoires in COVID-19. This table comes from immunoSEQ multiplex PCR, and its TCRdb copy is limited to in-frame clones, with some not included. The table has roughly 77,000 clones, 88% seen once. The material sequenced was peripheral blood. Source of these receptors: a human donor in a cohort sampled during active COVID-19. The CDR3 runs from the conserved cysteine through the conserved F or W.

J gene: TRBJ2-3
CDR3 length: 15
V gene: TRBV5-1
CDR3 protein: CASSLGSGVGDTQYF

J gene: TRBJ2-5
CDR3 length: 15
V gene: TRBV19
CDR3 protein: CASTRTSGFKETQYF

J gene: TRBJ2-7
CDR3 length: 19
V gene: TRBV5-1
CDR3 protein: CASSLMLAGGPWAENEQYF

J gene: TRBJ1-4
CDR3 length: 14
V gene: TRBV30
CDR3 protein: CAWSRDRRYEKLFF

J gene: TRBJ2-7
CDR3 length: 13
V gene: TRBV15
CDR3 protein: CATSRGDAYEQYF

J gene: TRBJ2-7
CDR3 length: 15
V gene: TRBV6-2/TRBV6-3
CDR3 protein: CASSYSGQGTYEQYF

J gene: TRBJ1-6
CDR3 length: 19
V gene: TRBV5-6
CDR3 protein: CASSLGVEQGSSYNSPLHF

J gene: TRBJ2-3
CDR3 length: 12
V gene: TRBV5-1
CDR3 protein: CASSLVADTQYF

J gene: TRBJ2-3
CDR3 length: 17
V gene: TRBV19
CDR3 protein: CASSAPKAGAPPDTQYF

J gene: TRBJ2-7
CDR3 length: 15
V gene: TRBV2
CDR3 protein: CASSEVSTGIGEQYF

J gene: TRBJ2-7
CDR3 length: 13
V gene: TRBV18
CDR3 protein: CASSSGQIYEQYF

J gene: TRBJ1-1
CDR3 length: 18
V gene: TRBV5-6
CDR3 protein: CASSEVPAQGPMNTEAFF

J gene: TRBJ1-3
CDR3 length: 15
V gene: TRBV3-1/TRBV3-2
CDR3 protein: CASSQDWQTGNTIYF

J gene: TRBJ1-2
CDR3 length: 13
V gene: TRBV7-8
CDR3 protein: CASSFGGDYGYTF

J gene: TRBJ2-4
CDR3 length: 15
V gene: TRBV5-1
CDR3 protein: CASSLPLAAENIQYF

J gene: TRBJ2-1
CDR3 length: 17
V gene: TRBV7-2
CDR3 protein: CASSLVSAGGTGNEQFF

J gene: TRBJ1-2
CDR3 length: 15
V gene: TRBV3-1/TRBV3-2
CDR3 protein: CASSQDFGGNYGYTF

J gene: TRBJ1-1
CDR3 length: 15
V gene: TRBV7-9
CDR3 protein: CASSSGDRAGTEAFF

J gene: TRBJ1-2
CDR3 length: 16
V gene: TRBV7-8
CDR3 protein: CASSPYGGPIKHGYTF

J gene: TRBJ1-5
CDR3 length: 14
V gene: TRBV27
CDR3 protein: CASSLITGAQPQHF

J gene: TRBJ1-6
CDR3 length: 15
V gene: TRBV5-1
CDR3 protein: CASSLAQGSDSPLHF

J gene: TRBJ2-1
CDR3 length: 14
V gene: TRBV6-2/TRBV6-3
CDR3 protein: CASSLGGPSSEQFF

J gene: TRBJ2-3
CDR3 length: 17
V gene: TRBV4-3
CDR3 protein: CASSQDSRGGITDTQYF

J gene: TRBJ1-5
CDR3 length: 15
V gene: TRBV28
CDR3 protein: CASSLAGQDNQPQHF

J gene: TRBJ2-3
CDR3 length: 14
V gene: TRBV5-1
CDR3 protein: CASGRGTNTDTQYF

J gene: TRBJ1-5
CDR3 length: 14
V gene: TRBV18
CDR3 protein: CASSPGDGNQPQHF

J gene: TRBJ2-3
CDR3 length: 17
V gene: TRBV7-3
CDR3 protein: CASSSGLAGASTDTQYF

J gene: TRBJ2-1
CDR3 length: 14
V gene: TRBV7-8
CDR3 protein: CASRVSGGANEQFF

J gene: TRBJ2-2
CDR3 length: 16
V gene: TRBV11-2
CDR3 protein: CASSSGGGRNTGELFF

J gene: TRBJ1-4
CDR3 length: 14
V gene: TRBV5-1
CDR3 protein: CASSPGATNEKLFF

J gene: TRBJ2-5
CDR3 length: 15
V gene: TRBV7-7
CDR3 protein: CASSPALAGEETQYF

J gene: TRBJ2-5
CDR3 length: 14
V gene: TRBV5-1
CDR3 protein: CASSLRTSEGAQYF

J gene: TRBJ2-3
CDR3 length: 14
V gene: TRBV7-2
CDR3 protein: CASSSEFTTDTQYF

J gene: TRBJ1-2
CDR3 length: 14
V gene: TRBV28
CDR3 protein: CASSLTPEDYGYTF

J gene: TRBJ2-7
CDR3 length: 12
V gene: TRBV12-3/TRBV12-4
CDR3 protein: CASSLQSYEQYF

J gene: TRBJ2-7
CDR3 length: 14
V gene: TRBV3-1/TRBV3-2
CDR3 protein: CASSQDTTSYEQYF

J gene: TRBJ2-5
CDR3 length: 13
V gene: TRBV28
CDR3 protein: CASRTGGQETQYF

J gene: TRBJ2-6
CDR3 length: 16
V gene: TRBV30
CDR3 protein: CAWTGTPTSGANVLTF

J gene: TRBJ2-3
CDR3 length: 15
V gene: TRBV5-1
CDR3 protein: CASSLAFSGTDTQYF

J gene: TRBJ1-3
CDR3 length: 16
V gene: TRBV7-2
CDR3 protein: CASSISQGAPGNTIYF

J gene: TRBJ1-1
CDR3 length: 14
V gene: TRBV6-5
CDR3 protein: CASSYDIENTEAFF

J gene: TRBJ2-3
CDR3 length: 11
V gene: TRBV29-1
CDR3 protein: CSLRGPDTQYF

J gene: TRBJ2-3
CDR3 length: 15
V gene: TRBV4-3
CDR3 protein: CASSQEGQSTDTQYF

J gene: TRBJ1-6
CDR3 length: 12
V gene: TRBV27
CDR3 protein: CASRYNNSPLHF

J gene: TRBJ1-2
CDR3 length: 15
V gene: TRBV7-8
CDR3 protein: CASSYDLGGANGYTF

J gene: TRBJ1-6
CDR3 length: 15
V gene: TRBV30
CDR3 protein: CAWSGQTSYNSPLHF

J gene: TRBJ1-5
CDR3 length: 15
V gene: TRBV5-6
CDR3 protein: CASSLAGLPDQPQHF

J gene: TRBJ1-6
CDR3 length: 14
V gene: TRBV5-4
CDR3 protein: CASSLGREGSPLHF

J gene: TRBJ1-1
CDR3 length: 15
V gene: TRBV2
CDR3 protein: CASSRDRAMNTEAFF